This entry is about one T cell receptor (beta chain). Its antigen is not known. A multiplex PCR was run with 60 Vbeta primers and 13 Jbeta primers. Profiled with immunoSEQ multiplex PCR; TCRdb holds only in-frame clones, not every one. The sample shows more than 95,000 clones, over 75% of them seen only once. The entry originates in a study of cytomegalovirus exposure and HLA in healthy donors. Points from the study as a whole: Indistinguishability led to the exclusion of some V segments, TRBV6-2 and TRBV6-3 included. In an earlier analysis, most TCR beta V segments were productive about 87% or about 30% of the time.

This CDR3 spans 15 amino acids. With V trimmed by 1 base and J by 6 bases, 6 bases remained unmatched. The germline CDR1 and CDR2 sequences are LNHNV and YYDKDF (reference sequence). This sequence was found in a woman aged 18-35 years in good health and CMV-seropositive. What was sequenced was PBMCs. V gene TRBV15 combines with J gene TRBJ2-3; 8 nucleotides match TRBD2. CDR3 DNA sequence: TGTGCCACCAGCAGAGGACTAGCGCAGTCGGATACGCAGTATTTT. This sequence encodes CATSRGLAQSDTQYF.